This T cell receptor (beta chain) was obtained from a study of cytomegalovirus exposure and HLA in healthy donors. The PCR used 60 Vbeta and 13 Jbeta primers. The data were produced by immunoSEQ multiplex PCR, yet TCRdb's version contains in-frame clones alone and is incomplete. The table lists 200,000 or so clones, approximately 70% of them singletons. The V end was cut by 5 bases, the J end by 3 bases, with 14 bases between. This CDR3 has 14 amino acids. CDR1 and CDR2 (germline): MNHEY, SVGAGI. Each donor's status was that of a healthy bone marrow donor. This chain links TRBV6-5 with TRBJ2-7; a possible D gene is TRBD1 (6 bases). Sequencing was carried out using PBMCs. This TCR came from a man between 40 and 49 years old in good health and CMV-seropositive. CDR3 loop: CASSRQDPVYEQYF. For the CDR3, the DNA is TGTGCCAGCAGTCGACAGGACCCTGTCTACGAGCAGTACTTC.